The following is a TCR beta chain sequence with its context. No antigen is known for it. A read error may account for a junction end that differs from germline. CDR3 length: 15 residues. The germline V gene has CDR1 DFQATT and CDR2 SNEGSKA (reference sequence). Alongside a J-beta primer mix, a sample-barcoded 5' primer served in a second PCR lasting about 7 to 11 cycles. TCRdb re-called the 5' RACE reads through MiXCR, storing one row per CDR3 protein. The sample lists 800,000 to 950,000 distinct CDR3 sequences, 25% to 35% occurring once. The data originate from a study of blood T cells in healthy people across ages. Study at large: Per two T cells, template switching captured roughly one barcoded beta molecule. The study, taken as a whole, reports: Diversity was estimated from one million T cells, and these estimates were considered underestimates.

The sample also formed part of further work on T cells of mothers and their children.

The sequence was obtained from a woman aged 40 to 49 in good health. The rearrangement links TRBV20-1 to TRBJ2-3; the D is unclear. Sequencing input: blood. The CDR3 bases are TGCAGTGCTAGAGATCAGGCCAGAAGCACAGATATGCAGTATTTT. Protein: CSARDQARSTDMQYF.